This T cell receptor beta chain was profiled in a study of tumor and adjacent non-tumor tissue in lung cancer. On the study more broadly: Patients comprised about eleven adenocarcinoma, a couple of squamous cell carcinoma and 1 small cell lung cancer.

On this clonotype itself: Its specificity is not known.

The ends lost 8 bases at V and 8 bases at J; junction bases unmatched: 9. CDR1 is DFQATT, CDR2 SNEGSKA, per germline (reference sequence). The CDR3 totals 14 residues. The library came from three nested PCR rounds adapted from ARM-PCR protocols. MiXCR was run by TCRdb on the multiplex PCR reads, yielding one entry per CDR3 protein. The table includes approximately 75,000 distinct CDR3 sequences, under 80% detected once. No cell sorting was done before RNA was extracted from the tissue. Study-wide points: Compared with tumor, normal lung showed significantly lower TCR diversity. Tumor repertoires had a smaller top 100 clone share than normal lung. Shorter survival was associated with higher TCR diversity in tumors.

The sample taken for sequencing was lung tumor tissue. The origin of this receptor is a woman aged 45 to 65 with non-small cell lung cancer. The genes are TRBV20-1 and TRBJ2-1; 13 nucleotides agree with TRBD2. The CDR3 DNA reads as TGCAGTACTGGAAGGACTAGCGGGAGTGATGAGCAGTTCTTC. As protein: CSTGRTSGSDEQFF.